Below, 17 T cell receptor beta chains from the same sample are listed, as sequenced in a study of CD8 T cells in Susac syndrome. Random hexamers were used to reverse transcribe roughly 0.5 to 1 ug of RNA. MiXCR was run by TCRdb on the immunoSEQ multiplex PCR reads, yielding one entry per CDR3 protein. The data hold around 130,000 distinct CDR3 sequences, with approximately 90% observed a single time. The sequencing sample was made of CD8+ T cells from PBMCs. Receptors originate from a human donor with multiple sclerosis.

CDR3 DNA sequence: TGTGCCAGCAGCTTATCGGGAGTTGATGTTACGCAGTATTTT. Translation gives CASSLSGVDVTQYF. The chain joins TRBV7-9 to TRBJ2-3, with a weak D call TRBD2 (6 bases). Between the trimmed V and J ends, which lost 2 bases and 8 bases, there was a span of 14 bases. In germline, CDR1 is SEHNR, CDR2 FQNEAQ (reference sequence). The CDR3 loop spans 14 amino acids.

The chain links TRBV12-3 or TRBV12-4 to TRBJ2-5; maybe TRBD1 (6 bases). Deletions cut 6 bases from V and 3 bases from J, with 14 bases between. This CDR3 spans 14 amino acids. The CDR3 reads CASSPDRKKETQYF. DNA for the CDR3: TGTGCCAGCAGCCCCGACAGGAAAAAAGAGACCCAGTACTTC.

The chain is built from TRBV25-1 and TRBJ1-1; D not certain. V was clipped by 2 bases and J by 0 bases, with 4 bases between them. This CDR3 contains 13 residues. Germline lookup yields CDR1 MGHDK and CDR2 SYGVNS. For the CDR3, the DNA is TGTGCCAGCAGTGAACGGTTGAACACTGAAGCTTTCTTT. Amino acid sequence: CASSERLNTEAFF.

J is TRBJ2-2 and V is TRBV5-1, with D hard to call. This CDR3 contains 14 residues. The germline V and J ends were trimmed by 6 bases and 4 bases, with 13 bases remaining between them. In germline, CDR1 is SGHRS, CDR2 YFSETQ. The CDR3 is CASTGEGSTGELFF. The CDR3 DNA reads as TGCGCCAGCACGGGCGAAGGAAGCACCGGGGAGCTGTTTTTT.

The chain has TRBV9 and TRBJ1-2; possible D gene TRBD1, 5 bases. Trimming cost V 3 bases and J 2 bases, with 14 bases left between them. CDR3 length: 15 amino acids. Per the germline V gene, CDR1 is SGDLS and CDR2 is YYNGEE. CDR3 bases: TGTGCCAGCAGCGGTGGGGGGGGTCCAAACTATGGCTACACCTTC. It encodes CASSGGGGPNYGYTF.

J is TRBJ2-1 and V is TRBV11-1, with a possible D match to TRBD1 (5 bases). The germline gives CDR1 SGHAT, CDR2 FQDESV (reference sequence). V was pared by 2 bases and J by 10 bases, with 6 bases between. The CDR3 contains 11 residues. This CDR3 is CASSLQGEQFF. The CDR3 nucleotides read TGTGCCAGCAGCTTACAGGGCGAGCAGTTCTTC. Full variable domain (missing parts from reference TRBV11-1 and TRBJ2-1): EAEVAQSPRYKITEKSQAVAFWCDPISGHATLYWYRQILGQGPELLVQFQDESVVDDSQLPKDRFSAERLKGVDSTLKIQPAELGDSAMYLCASSLQGEQFFGPGTRLTVL.

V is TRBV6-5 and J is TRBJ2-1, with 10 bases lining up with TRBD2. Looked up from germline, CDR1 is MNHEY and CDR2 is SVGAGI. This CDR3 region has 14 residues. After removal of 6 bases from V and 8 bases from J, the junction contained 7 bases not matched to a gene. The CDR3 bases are TGTGCCAGCAGCCGGGAGCGGGAGGGCGATGAGCAGTTCTTC. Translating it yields CASSREREGDEQFF.

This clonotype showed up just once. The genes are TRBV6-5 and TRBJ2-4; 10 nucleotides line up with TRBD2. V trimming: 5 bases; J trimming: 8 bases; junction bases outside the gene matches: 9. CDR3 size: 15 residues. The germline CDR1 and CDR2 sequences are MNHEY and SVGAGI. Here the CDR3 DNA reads TGTGCCAGCAGTCTCCTGTCTAGCGGGAGTGACATTCAGTACTTC. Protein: CASSLLSSGSDIQYF.

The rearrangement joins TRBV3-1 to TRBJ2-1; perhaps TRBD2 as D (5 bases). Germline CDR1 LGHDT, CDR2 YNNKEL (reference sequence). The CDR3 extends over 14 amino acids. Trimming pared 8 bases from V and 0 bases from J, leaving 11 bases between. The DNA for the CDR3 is TGTGCCAGCGGACTGTCGAGCTCCTACAATGAGCAGTTCTTC. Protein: CASGLSSSYNEQFF.

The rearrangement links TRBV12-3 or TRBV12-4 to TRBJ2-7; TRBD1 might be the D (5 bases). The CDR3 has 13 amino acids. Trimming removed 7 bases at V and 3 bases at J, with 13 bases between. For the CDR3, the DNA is TGTGCCAGCAACCCACAGGAAAACTACGAGCAGTACTTC. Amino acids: CASNPQENYEQYF.

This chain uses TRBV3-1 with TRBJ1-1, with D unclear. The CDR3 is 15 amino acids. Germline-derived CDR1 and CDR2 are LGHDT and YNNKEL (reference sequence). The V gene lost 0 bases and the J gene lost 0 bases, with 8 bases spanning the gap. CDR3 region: CASSQESYLNTEAFF. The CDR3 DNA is TGTGCCAGCAGCCAAGAATCCTACTTGAACACTGAAGCTTTCTTT.

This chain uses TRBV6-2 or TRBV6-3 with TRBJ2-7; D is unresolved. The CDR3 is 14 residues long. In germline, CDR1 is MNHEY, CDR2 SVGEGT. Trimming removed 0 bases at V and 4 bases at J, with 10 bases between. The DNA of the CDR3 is TGTGCCAGCAGTTACTCGGAATTAACATACGAGCAGTACTTC. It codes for CASSYSELTYEQYF.

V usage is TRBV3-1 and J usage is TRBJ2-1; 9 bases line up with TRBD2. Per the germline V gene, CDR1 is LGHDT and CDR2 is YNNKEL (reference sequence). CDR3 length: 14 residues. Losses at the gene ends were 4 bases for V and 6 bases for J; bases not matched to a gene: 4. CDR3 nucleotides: TGTGCCAGCAGCCCTAGCGGGGCCTCCAATGAGCAGTTCTTC. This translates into CASSPSGASNEQFF.

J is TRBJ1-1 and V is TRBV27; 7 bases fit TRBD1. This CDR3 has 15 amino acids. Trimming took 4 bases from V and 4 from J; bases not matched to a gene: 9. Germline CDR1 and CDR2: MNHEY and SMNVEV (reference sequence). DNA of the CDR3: TGTGCCAGCAGTTCCCAGTACAGGGGATCCACTGAAGCTTTCTTT. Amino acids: CASSSQYRGSTEAFF.

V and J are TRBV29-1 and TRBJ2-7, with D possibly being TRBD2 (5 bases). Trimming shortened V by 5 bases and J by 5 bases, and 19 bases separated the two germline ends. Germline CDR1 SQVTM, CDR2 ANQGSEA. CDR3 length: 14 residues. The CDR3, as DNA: TGCAGCGTTCGGGGTGGCACCGCTTGGGACGAGCAGTACTTC. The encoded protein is CSVRGGTAWDEQYF.

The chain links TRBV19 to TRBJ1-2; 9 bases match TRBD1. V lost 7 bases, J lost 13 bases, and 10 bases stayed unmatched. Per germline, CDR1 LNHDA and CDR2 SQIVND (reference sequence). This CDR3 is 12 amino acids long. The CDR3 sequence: CASTYGQGIITF. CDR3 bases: TGTGCCAGTACTTATGGACAGGGGATCATCACCTTC.

CDR3 sequence (DNA): TGTGCCAGTAGTAATCCGGGACTAGCGGGAGTTGGCACAGATACGCAGTATTTT. Translating it yields CASSNPGLAGVGTDTQYF. The chain recombines TRBV19 with TRBJ2-3; 14 bases map to TRBD2. Germline CDR1 is LNHDA and CDR2 is SQIVND (reference sequence). This CDR3 has 18 amino acids. V trimming: 4 bases; J trimming: 1 base; junction bases outside the gene matches: 7.